Presented here are 26 T cell receptor beta chains from one specimen sequenced in a study of CD8 T cells in ankylosing spondylitis. Each CDR3 protein is one row after TCRdb ran MiXCR on the 5' RACE reads. There are approximately 240,000 distinct CDR3 sequences in the sample; over 9.5% occur only once, and about 2.8% lies in the top ten. Input material: blood, either unsorted or a sorted T cell fraction (not recorded which). All receptors come from a male donor with ankylosing spondylitis or in good health (not recorded which).

This clonotype was observed at least ten times. The chain links TRBV7-2 to TRBJ2-3, with a possible D match to TRBD2 (5 bases). V lost 1 base to trimming and J lost 6 bases, with 14 bases between them. The CDR3 has 15 residues. Germline loops: CDR1 SGHTA, CDR2 FQGNSA. DNA of the CDR3: TGTGCCAGCAGCTTAGAGAGCGGCCCTGGGGATACGCAGTATTTT. This translates into CASSLESGPGDTQYF.

In this sample, this clonotype turned up many times. The rearrangement joins TRBV11-2 to TRBJ2-7, with D possibly being TRBD1 (5 bases). Germline loops: CDR1 SGHAT, CDR2 FQNNGV. The CDR3 length is 15 residues. Trimming took off 1 base at V and 0 bases at J, with 10 bases between the two ends. CDR3 region: CASSLGVGASYEQYF. DNA for the CDR3: TGTGCCAGCAGCTTAGGGGTAGGGGCCTCCTACGAGCAGTACTTC.

This clonotype was seen at least ten times. The DNA for the CDR3 is TGCGCCAGCAGCGCTGGGACAGGGGGCGGAGAGCAGTTCTTC. This gives the protein CASSAGTGGGEQFF. The chain employs TRBV5-1 and TRBJ2-1, with TRBD1 identical over 12 bases. J was trimmed by 10 bases and V by 4 bases; bases with no gene match: 6. CDR3 length: 14 amino acids. The germline gives CDR1 SGHRS, CDR2 YFSETQ.

This chain uses TRBV7-9 with TRBJ2-5, with 8 nucleotides matching TRBD1. The junction had 6 bases not matched to a gene; V was cut back by 1 base and J by 5 bases. Looked up from germline, CDR1 is SEHNR and CDR2 is FQNEAQ (reference sequence). CDR3 length: 15 amino acids. This chain's CDR3 is CASSLEAGGRETQYF. The CDR3 nucleotides are TGTGCCAGCAGCTTAGAAGCAGGGGGCCGGGAGACCCAGTACTTC. The variable domain in full, completed from reference TRBV7-9 and TRBJ2-5, reads DTGVSQNPRHKITKRGQNVTFRCDPISEHNRLYWYRQTLGQGPEFLTYFQNEAQLEKSRLLSDRFSAERPKGSFSTLEIQRTEQGDSAMYLCASSLEAGGRETQYFGPGTRLLVL.

The table lists this clonotype with many counts. The chain joins TRBV5-1 to TRBJ2-2, with 8 bases lining up with TRBD1. Germline V lookup: CDR1 SGHRS, CDR2 YFSETQ. Trimming took 6 bases from V and 0 from J; bases not matched to a gene: 10. This CDR3 comprises 17 residues. Here the CDR3 DNA reads TGCGCCAGCAAGATTACAGGGGGAACCGCGAACACCGGGGAGCTGTTTTTT. It codes for CASKITGGTANTGELFF.

The table lists this clonotype with many counts. This chain connects TRBV9 to TRBJ2-1; 14 bases fit TRBD2. Trimming took 4 bases from V and 8 from J; bases not matched to a gene: 5. The V gene's germline CDR1 is SGDLS and CDR2 YYNGEE. The CDR3 loop spans 15 amino acids. Here the CDR3 DNA reads TGTGCCAGCAGCCGACTAGCGGGAGGGGTTGATGAGCAGTTCTTC. This sequence encodes CASSRLAGGVDEQFF.

This clonotype was counted many times. CDR3 residues: CAWLGQRHGYTF. CDR3 sequence (DNA): TGTGCCTGGTTGGGACAGCGACATGGCTACACCTTC. The chain has TRBV30 and TRBJ1-2; the match to TRBD1 covers 7 bases. CDR1 is GTSNPN, CDR2 SVGIG, per germline (reference sequence). There are 12 residues in the CDR3. With V trimmed by 5 bases and J by 6 bases, 6 bases remained unmatched.

This clonotype came up a few times. The rearrangement joins TRBV25-1 to TRBJ2-3; TRBD1 matches at 8 bases. Germline CDR1 and CDR2: MGHDK and SYGVNS. The CDR3 sequence is 13 residues long. J lost 5 bases, V lost 6 bases, and 4 bases had no gene match. Written as DNA, the CDR3 is TGTGCCAGCAGGGACAGGGCTGGAGATACGCAGTATTTT. Translation: CASRDRAGDTQYF.

In this sample, this clonotype turned up many times. The gene calls are TRBV5-1 and TRBJ1-1, with TRBD1 as a possible D gene (5 bases). The CDR3 loop spans 18 amino acids. V lost 0 bases, J lost 0 bases, and 18 bases lay in between. Germline values: CDR1 SGHRS, CDR2 YFSETQ. The CDR3 protein is CASSLEPPVWGMNTEAFF. The DNA for the CDR3 is TGCGCCAGCAGCTTGGAGCCGCCTGTTTGGGGGATGAACACTGAAGCTTTCTTT.

This clonotype was seen repeatedly, ten times or more. The gene calls are TRBV5-1 and TRBJ1-2; TRBD1 aligns across 7 bases. The V and J ends lost 4 bases and 13 bases, in that order; junction bases with no gene match: 13. The CDR3 runs 13 residues. Germline V lookup: CDR1 SGHRS, CDR2 YFSETQ. The CDR3 DNA sequence: TGCGCCAGCAGCCACGACAGGGAAGGTTCCTGCACCTTC. Its protein product is CASSHDREGSCTF.

Many counts were recorded for this clonotype. This chain connects TRBV27 to TRBJ1-1, with D uncertain. The CDR3 spans 14 residues. V lost 0 bases and J lost 1, with 6 bases in between. The germline V gene has CDR1 MNHEY and CDR2 SMNVEV (reference sequence). CDR3 protein: CASSLSSWNTEAFF. The CDR3 nucleotides are TGTGCCAGCAGTTTATCATCCTGGAACACTGAAGCTTTCTTT.

This chain connects TRBV20-1 to TRBJ2-2; TRBD2 matches at 8 bases. CDR1 and CDR2 from the germline V gene are DFQATT and SNEGSKA (reference sequence). V was pared by 7 bases and J by 0 bases, with 1 base of the junction left unmatched. The CDR3 contains 13 residues. In DNA form, the CDR3 reads TGCAGTGTTAGCGGGACGAACACCGGGGAGCTGTTTTTT. This gives the protein CSVSGTNTGELFF.

V usage is TRBV5-1 and J usage is TRBJ1-1; maybe TRBD1 (5 bases). The CDR3 length is 14 residues. Trimming took off 4 bases at V and 3 bases at J, with 13 bases between the two ends. CDR1 is SGHRS and CDR2 is YFSETQ in the germline V gene. In nucleotides, the CDR3 is TGCGCCAGCAGCAGGCAAGGGGAGGACACTGAAGCTTTCTTT. This translates into CASSRQGEDTEAFF.

In this sample, this clonotype turned up a few times. The chain carries TRBV2 and TRBJ2-7, with 14 bases identical to TRBD2. CDR3 size: 14 residues. The germline CDR1 and CDR2 sequences are SNHLY and FYNNEI. J was trimmed by 3 bases and V by 6 bases; bases with no gene match: 1. The CDR3 is CASRGTSGGYEQYF. The DNA of the CDR3 is TGTGCCAGCAGGGGGACTAGCGGGGGCTACGAGCAGTACTTC.

On this clonotype itself: Just one base apart from a much larger clone, this may be a read error. The chain uses TRBV20-1 and TRBJ2-1; 8 positions agree with TRBD2. The CDR3 runs to 13 residues. The V gene's germline CDR1 is DFQATT and CDR2 SNEGSKA (reference sequence). CDR3 DNA: TGCAGTGCCCCGAGCGGGAGCTACAATGCGCAGTTCTTC. This sequence encodes CSAPSGSYNAQFF.

This clonotype occurred many times. This chain uses TRBV6-1 with TRBJ2-2; D remains unclear. Germline-derived CDR1 and CDR2 are MNHNS and SASEGT. The ends were cut back, 1 base at V and 10 bases at J, with 13 bases in the middle. CDR3 length: 14 residues. The CDR3: CASSEGDSKKELFF. CDR3 bases: TGTGCCAGCAGTGAAGGCGATAGCAAGAAGGAGCTGTTTTTT.

This sequence joins TRBV9 and TRBJ2-7, with D unresolved. The CDR3 has 14 residues. V was trimmed by 0 bases and J by 2 bases, leaving 9 bases between them. Per the germline V gene, CDR1 is SGDLS and CDR2 is YYNGEE. CDR3 sequence: CASSVEPFAYEQYF. For the CDR3, the DNA is TGTGCCAGCAGCGTAGAACCCTTTGCCTACGAGCAGTACTTC.

As to this clonotype: A much bigger clone sits one base away, suggesting this may be a read error. The chain links TRBV12-3 or TRBV12-4 to TRBJ2-7, with 7 bases aligning to TRBD2. The CDR3 contains 16 residues. CDR3 coding DNA: TGTGTCAGCAGCCCGGGGGGAGGGACCCCCTCCTACGAGCAGTACTTC. Translation: CVSSPGGGTPSYEQYF.

This clonotype has ten or more counts. V is TRBV5-1 and J is TRBJ1-1; 9 bases line up with TRBD1. From germline, CDR1 is SGHRS and CDR2 YFSETQ. The V segment lost 3 bases and the J segment 1 base; nucleotides outside the gene matches: 7. The CDR3 runs to 16 residues. The CDR3 DNA is TGCGCCAGCAGCTCGACCCGGACAGGGGCGAACACTGAAGCTTTCTTT. Protein: CASSSTRTGANTEAFF.

This clonotype came up many times. The rearrangement joins TRBV7-2 to TRBJ2-5; D is possibly TRBD1 (6 bases). V lost 1 base and J lost 2, with 14 bases in between. The germline CDR1 and CDR2 sequences are SGHTA and FQGNSA. The length of the CDR3 is 16 residues. The CDR3 bases are TGTGCCAGCAGCTTAGAGCATCGGCAGGGGCAAGAGACCCAGTACTTC. It specifies CASSLEHRQGQETQYF.

This clonotype has at least ten counts. V and J are TRBV5-5 and TRBJ1-3; the D is unclear. Trimming shortened V by 2 bases and J by 0 bases, and 12 bases separated the two germline ends. This CDR3 comprises 16 residues. The germline gives CDR1 SGHKS, CDR2 YYEKEE (reference sequence). CDR3 residues: CASSFSPGISGNTIYF. The CDR3 bases are TGTGCCAGCAGCTTCTCACCGGGGATCTCTGGAAACACCATATATTTT.

This clonotype was detected many times. V and J are TRBV5-4 and TRBJ2-3, with 7 bases that match TRBD1. Trimming at V came to 4 bases and at J to 2 bases, leaving 4 bases not matched to a gene. Looked up from germline, CDR1 is SGHNT and CDR2 is YYREEE (reference sequence). The CDR3 is made up of 14 amino acids. The CDR3 DNA sequence: TGTGCCAGCAGCCCCGGGACAGCCACAGATACGCAGTATTTT. Translated: CASSPGTATDTQYF.

There are many counts of this clonotype. The chain carries TRBV10-1 and TRBJ2-3; 8 nucleotides line up with TRBD1. CDR3 length equals 14 residues. Germline values: CDR1 WNHNN, CDR2 SYGVQD (reference sequence). The V segment lost 3 bases and the J segment 4 bases; nucleotides outside the gene matches: 3. The CDR3 DNA sequence: TGCGCCAGCAGTGATAGGACAGGGCCAGATACGCAGTATTTT. Protein product: CASSDRTGPDTQYF.

This clonotype appeared many times. The chain has TRBV6-1 and TRBJ2-3; 7 bases match TRBD2. The CDR3 has 14 amino acids. V shed 5 bases and J 6 bases; nucleotides not matched to a gene: 8. Germline lookup yields CDR1 MNHNS and CDR2 SASEGT. CDR3 DNA: TGTGCCAGCAGTAGAAGCGGGATTGACGATACGCAGTATTTT. Protein: CASSRSGIDDTQYF.

This clonotype was detected ten times or more. The chain recombines TRBV29-1 with TRBJ2-7, with D possibly TRBD1 on 6 matching bases. CDR1 is SQVTM, CDR2 ANQGSEA, per germline. Trimming shortened V by 4 bases and J by 2 bases, and 15 bases separated the two germline ends. The CDR3 runs to 14 residues. The chain's CDR3 is CSVGKQGAAYEQYF. CDR3 in DNA: TGCAGCGTTGGGAAACAGGGAGCGGCCTACGAGCAGTACTTC.

This clonotype was detected many times. The chain uses TRBV6-1 and TRBJ2-7; D might be TRBD1 (5 bases). The CDR3 loop spans 13 amino acids. The V gene lost 11 bases and the J gene lost 5 bases, with 19 bases spanning the gap. Germline-derived CDR1 and CDR2 are MNHNS and SASEGT. The CDR3 reads CAVRSQGADEQYF. The CDR3 bases are TGTGCCGTCAGGAGCCAAGGGGCTGACGAGCAGTACTTC.